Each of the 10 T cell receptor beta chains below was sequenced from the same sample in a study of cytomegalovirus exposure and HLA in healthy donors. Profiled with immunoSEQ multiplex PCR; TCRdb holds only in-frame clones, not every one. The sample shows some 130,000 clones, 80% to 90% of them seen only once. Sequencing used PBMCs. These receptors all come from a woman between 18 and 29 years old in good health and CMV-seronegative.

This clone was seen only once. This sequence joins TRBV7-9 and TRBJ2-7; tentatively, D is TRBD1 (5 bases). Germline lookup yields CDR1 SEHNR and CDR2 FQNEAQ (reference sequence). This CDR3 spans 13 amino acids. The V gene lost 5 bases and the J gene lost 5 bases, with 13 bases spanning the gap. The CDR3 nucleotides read TGTGCCAGCAGCCAACCAGGGTATGACGAGCAGTACTTC. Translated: CASSQPGYDEQYF.

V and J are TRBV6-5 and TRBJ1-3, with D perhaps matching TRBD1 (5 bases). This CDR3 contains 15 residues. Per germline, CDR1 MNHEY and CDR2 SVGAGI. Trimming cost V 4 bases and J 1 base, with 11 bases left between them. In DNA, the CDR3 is TGTGCCAGCAGTTCCCAGGGATTTTCTGGAAACACCATATATTTT. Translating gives CASSSQGFSGNTIYF.

The CDR3 spells CASSVSDRGSETQYF. The CDR3, as DNA: TGTGCCAGCTCAGTCTCGGACAGGGGATCAGAGACCCAGTACTTC. The genes are TRBV18 and TRBJ2-5, with 9 bases aligning to TRBD1. The germline CDR1 and CDR2 sequences are KGHSH and LQKENI. With V trimmed by 5 bases and J by 4 bases, 8 bases remained unmatched. This CDR3 comprises 15 residues.

The CDR3 loop is CASSLEDRTASPLHF. The DNA of the CDR3 is TGTGCCAGCAGCTTGGAGGACAGAACCGCCTCACCCCTCCACTTT. The rearrangement links TRBV5-6 to TRBJ1-6; D is perhaps TRBD1 (6 bases). The CDR3 is 15 amino acids. Trimming removed 0 bases from V and 10 bases from J, with 14 bases in between. CDR1 and CDR2 from the germline V gene are SGHDT and YYEEEE. The full variable domain, rest sourced from reference TRBV5-6 and TRBJ1-6, is DAGVTQSPTHLIKTRGQQVTLRCSPKSGHDTVSWYQQALGQGPQFIFQYYEEEERQRGNFPDRFSGHQFPNYSSELNVNALLLGDSALYLCASSLEDRTASPLHFGNGTRLTVT.

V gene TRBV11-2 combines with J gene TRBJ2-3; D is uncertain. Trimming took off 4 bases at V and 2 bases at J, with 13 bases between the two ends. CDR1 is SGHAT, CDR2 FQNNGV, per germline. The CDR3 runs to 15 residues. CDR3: CASSSRGTDTDTQYF. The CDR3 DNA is TGTGCCAGCAGCTCCCGAGGTACGGACACAGATACGCAGTATTTT.

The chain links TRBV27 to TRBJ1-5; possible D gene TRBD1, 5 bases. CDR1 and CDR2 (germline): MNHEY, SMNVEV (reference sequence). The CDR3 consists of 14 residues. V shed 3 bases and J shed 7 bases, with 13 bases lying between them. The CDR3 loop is CASSLGGSAQPQHF. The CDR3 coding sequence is TGTGCCAGCAGTTTGGGGGGGTCGGCCCAGCCCCAGCATTTT.

CDR3 in amino acids: CASSQSDVRGRFIAEAFF. DNA of the CDR3: TGTGCCAGCAGCCAGTCCGATGTCAGGGGGCGATTTATCGCTGAAGCTTTCTTT. This chain links TRBV11-2 with TRBJ1-1, with 8 positions matching TRBD1. CDR3 size: 18 residues. The V gene's germline CDR1 is SGHAT and CDR2 FQNNGV. Unmatched junction bases numbered 20, after V lost 5 bases and J lost 6 bases.

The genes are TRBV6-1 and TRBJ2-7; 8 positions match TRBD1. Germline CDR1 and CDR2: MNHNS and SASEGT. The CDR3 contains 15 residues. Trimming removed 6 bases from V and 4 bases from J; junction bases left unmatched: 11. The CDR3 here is CASSLSGTGHYEQYF. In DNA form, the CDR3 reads TGTGCCAGCAGCCTCTCCGGGACAGGACATTACGAGCAGTACTTC.

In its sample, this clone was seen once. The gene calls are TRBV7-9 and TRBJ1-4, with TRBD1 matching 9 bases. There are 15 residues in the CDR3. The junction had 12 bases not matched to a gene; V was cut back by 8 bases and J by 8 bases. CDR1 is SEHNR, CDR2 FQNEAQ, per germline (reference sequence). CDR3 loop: CASGYTGGGGEKLFF. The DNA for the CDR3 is TGTGCCAGCGGCTATACAGGGGGCGGTGGCGAAAAACTGTTTTTT.

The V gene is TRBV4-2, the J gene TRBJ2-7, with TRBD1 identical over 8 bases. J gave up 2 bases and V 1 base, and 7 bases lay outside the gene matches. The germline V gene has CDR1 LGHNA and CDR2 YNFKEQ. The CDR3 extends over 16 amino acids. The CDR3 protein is CASSQGPTGATYEQYF. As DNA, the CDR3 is TGTGCCAGCAGCCAAGGTCCGACAGGGGCTACCTACGAGCAGTACTTC.